This is a list of T cell receptor beta chains from one sample in a study of CD8 T cells in Susac syndrome. MiXCR, applied by TCRdb to the immunoSEQ multiplex PCR reads, yields one record per CDR3 protein. The data show about 100,000 distinct CDR3 sequences, with about 96% seen just once and 0.3% held by the top ten. Sequencing used CD8+ T cells from PBMCs. Receptor source: a human donor with Susac syndrome. Both conserved end residues are part of each CDR3. A D gene is named only where the DNA matches it firmly. Rows may omit the clone size; those that give it use once, few, many or a size class.

CDR3	DNA	D	V	J	size
CASSRGVTGELFF	TGTGCCAGCAGCAGGGGGGTCACCGGGGAGCTGTTTTTT	NA	TRBV7-3	TRBJ2-2	few
CSVVQNEKLFF	TGCAGCGTTGTCCAGAATGAAAAACTGTTTTTT	NA	TRBV29-1	TRBJ1-4	NA
CSALDREVAKNIQYF	TGCAGTGCACTCGACAGGGAAGTAGCCAAAAACATTCAGTACTTC	TRBD1	TRBV20-1	TRBJ2-4	once
CASSSDLAPYEQYF	TGTGCCAGCAGCTCGGATCTAGCCCCCTACGAGCAGTACTTC	NA	TRBV5-6	TRBJ2-7	NA
CASALGETQYF	TGTGCTAGTGCCCTAGGGGAGACCCAGTACTTC	NA	TRBV12-5	TRBJ2-5	NA
CASSPQDSSGNTIYF	TGTGCCAGCTCACCTCAGGACAGCTCTGGAAACACCATATATTTT	NA	TRBV18	TRBJ1-3	once
CASSPTGAGDNEKLFF	TGTGCCAGCAGCCCTACAGGGGCGGGGGATAATGAAAAACTGTTTTTT	TRBD1	TRBV7-9	TRBJ1-4	NA
CSARDARAGELFF	TGCAGTGCTAGAGATGCGAGGGCCGGGGAGCTGTTTTTT	NA	TRBV20-1	TRBJ2-2	NA
CASSKFGGQPQHF	TGTGCCAGCAGCAAATTCGGAGGACAGCCCCAGCATTTT	NA	TRBV7-6	TRBJ1-5	NA
CSKLDGGRGQFF	TGCAGCAAATTGGACGGGGGGAGAGGGCAGTTCTTC	TRBD2	TRBV29-1	TRBJ2-1	NA
CASVPTWESDTQYF	TGTGCCAGCGTACCGACGTGGGAGTCAGATACGCAGTATTTT	NA	TRBV7-2	TRBJ2-3	NA
CASSPPGQGGSYEQYF	TGTGCCAGCTCACCGCCGGGACAGGGAGGCTCATACGAGCAGTACTTC	TRBD1	TRBV18	TRBJ2-7	NA
CSVVWRQATQYF	TGCAGCGTTGTCTGGAGACAGGCGACCCAGTACTTC	NA	TRBV29-1	TRBJ2-5	NA
CASSLGSGAGGSDEQYF	TGTGCCAGCAGCTTAGGAAGTGGAGCGGGGGGAAGCGACGAGCAGTACTTC	TRBD2	TRBV11-2	TRBJ2-7	once
CASRGTEGNEQFF	TGTGCCAGCAGGGGGACGGAGGGTAATGAGCAGTTCTTC	NA	TRBV13	TRBJ2-1	NA
CASSQATELQETQYF	TGTGCCAGCAGCCAAGCGACAGAGCTCCAAGAGACCCAGTACTTC	NA	TRBV3-1	TRBJ2-5	NA
CASSPTGSSEKLFF	TGTGCCAGCAGCCCGACAGGGTCCAGTGAAAAACTGTTTTTT	TRBD1	TRBV9	TRBJ1-4	once
CASRRSTEAFF	TGTGCCAGCAGACGATCCACTGAAGCTTTCTTT	NA	TRBV12-3/TRBV12-4	TRBJ1-1	once
CSAGPRETRYF	TGCAGCGCGGGACCTCGGGAGACCCGGTACTTC	NA	TRBV29-1	TRBJ2-5	NA
CASSLQGPGTDTQYF	TGTGCCAGCAGCTTACAGGGCCCAGGAACAGATACGCAGTATTTT	NA	TRBV11-2	TRBJ2-3	NA
CASSAPKDRVDEQYF	TGTGCCAGCAGTGCTCCTAAGGACAGGGTAGACGAGCAGTACTTC	TRBD1	TRBV2	TRBJ2-7	NA
CSARGNTEAFF	TGCAGTGCAAGAGGGAACACTGAAGCTTTCTTT	NA	TRBV20-1	TRBJ1-1	NA
CASSQGAGDRSYNEQFF	TGTGCCAGCAGCCAAGGTGCCGGGGATCGTTCCTACAATGAGCAGTTCTTC	NA	TRBV4-2	TRBJ2-1	once
CASSIDGQMEGTEAFF	TGTGCCAGTAGTATAGATGGGCAGATGGAGGGCACTGAAGCTTTCTTT	NA	TRBV19	TRBJ1-1	NA
CASSQPGPLWDEQYF	TGTGCCAGCAGCCAACCCGGACCGCTCTGGGACGAGCAGTACTTC	NA	TRBV3-1	TRBJ2-7	once
CASSAEPYTDTQYF	TGTGCCAGCAGCGCTGAACCGTACACAGATACGCAGTATTTT	NA	TRBV5-8	TRBJ2-3	NA
CSAAGGYETQYF	TGCAGCGCAGCGGGGGGGTATGAGACCCAGTACTTC	TRBD2	TRBV29-1	TRBJ2-5	NA
CASSLGSRFLNGYTF	TGCGCCAGCAGCTTGGGGTCCAGGTTCCTAAACGGCTACACCTTC	NA	TRBV5-1	TRBJ1-2	NA
CASSSSGGTYGYTF	TGTGCCAGCAGCTCTTCGGGGGGGACCTATGGCTACACCTTC	NA	TRBV7-2	TRBJ1-2	NA
CASSPRDSRETQYF	TGTGCCAGCAGCCCTCGGGACTCTAGAGAGACCCAGTACTTC	NA	TRBV3-1	TRBJ2-5	NA